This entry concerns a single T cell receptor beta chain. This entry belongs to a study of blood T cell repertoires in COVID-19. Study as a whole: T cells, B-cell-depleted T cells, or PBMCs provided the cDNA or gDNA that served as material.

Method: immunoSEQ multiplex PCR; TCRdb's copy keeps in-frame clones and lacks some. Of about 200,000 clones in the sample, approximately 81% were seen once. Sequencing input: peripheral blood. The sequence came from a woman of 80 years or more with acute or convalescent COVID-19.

This CDR3 reads CASSARDRDNSPLHF. The CDR3, as DNA: TGTGCCAGCAGTGCTAGGGACAGGGATAATTCACCCCTCCACTTT. The rearrangement joins TRBV2 to TRBJ1-6; 9 nucleotides align to TRBD1. This CDR3 has 15 residues. Germline V CDR1 and CDR2: SNHLY, FYNNEI. V lost 4 bases and J lost 5; bases outside the gene matches: 3.